The rows below give T cell receptor beta chains drawn from one sample of a study of T cells in localized non-small cell lung cancer. Sequencing used immunoSEQ multiplex PCR; TCRdb keeps in-frame clones, though not all of them. Among under 5,500 clones listed, approximately 33% were seen once. The material was lung tumor tissue, obtained before any cancer treatment. The source of these receptors is a female donor of 60 years or more with stage I lung adenocarcinoma. Each CDR3 is given with its conserved first and last residue. A D gene is named only where the DNA matches it firmly. The listing skips clone size in some rows; elsewhere it reads once, few, many or a size class.

abundance: NA
len: 15
v_gene: TRBV11-3
d_gene: NA
CDR3aa: CASSPRGAGYNEQFF

abundance: NA
len: 14
v_gene: TRBV19
d_gene: NA
CDR3aa: CASSLTVTVYGYTF

abundance: large
len: 13
v_gene: TRBV6-8
d_gene: NA
CDR3aa: CASSSGEQETQYF

abundance: medium-sized
len: 13
v_gene: TRBV18
d_gene: NA
CDR3aa: CASSTLSGDTQYF

abundance: few
len: 15
v_gene: TRBV11-3
d_gene: NA
CDR3aa: CASSRGQFGGNEQFF

abundance: NA
len: 16
v_gene: TRBV10-2
d_gene: TRBD1
CDR3aa: CASSTGGTGYNSPLHF

abundance: few
len: 12
v_gene: TRBV6-8
d_gene: NA
CDR3aa: CAISVDPSPLHF

abundance: NA
len: 15
v_gene: TRBV5-1
d_gene: NA
CDR3aa: CASSLVAGFDSPLHF

abundance: NA
len: 15
v_gene: TRBV10-2
d_gene: NA
CDR3aa: CASSERSNSGNTIYF

abundance: NA
len: 14
v_gene: TRBV11-3
d_gene: NA
CDR3aa: CASSLGRGPQPQHF

abundance: NA
len: 17
v_gene: TRBV15
d_gene: NA
CDR3aa: CATSRDVGWSSGNTIYF

abundance: medium-sized
len: 16
v_gene: TRBV6-8
d_gene: NA
CDR3aa: CASSLWGGQSGNTIYF

abundance: few
len: 16
v_gene: TRBV11-3
d_gene: TRBD2
CDR3aa: CASSLGLAGGGDTQYF

abundance: few
len: 15
v_gene: TRBV6-8
d_gene: NA
CDR3aa: CASSLSVPYGYGYTF

abundance: NA
len: 14
v_gene: TRBV7-7
d_gene: NA
CDR3aa: CASSLGSENSPLHF

abundance: once
len: 19
v_gene: TRBV12-5
d_gene: TRBD2
CDR3aa: CASGLVLAGGPGSYNEQFF

abundance: few
len: 11
v_gene: TRBV6-4
d_gene: NA
CDR3aa: CAIGGGETQYF

abundance: NA
len: 13
v_gene: TRBV7-2
d_gene: NA
CDR3aa: CASSLAGAQELFF

abundance: NA
len: 12
v_gene: TRBV6-8
d_gene: NA
CDR3aa: CASSRMANEQFF

abundance: NA
len: 15
v_gene: TRBV5-1
d_gene: NA
CDR3aa: CASSGMGGMNTEAFF

abundance: few
len: 14
v_gene: TRBV11-3
d_gene: NA
CDR3aa: CASSGVGSTGELFF

abundance: NA
len: 14
v_gene: TRBV5-1
d_gene: NA
CDR3aa: CASSLEVNTGELFF

abundance: few
len: 15
v_gene: TRBV28
d_gene: NA
CDR3aa: CASSPDGWGGGEAFF

abundance: once
len: 14
v_gene: TRBV28
d_gene: NA
CDR3aa: CASSSGAPDTEAFF

abundance: few
len: 13
v_gene: TRBV29-1
d_gene: NA
CDR3aa: CSVDAGSGQPQHF

abundance: NA
len: 11
v_gene: TRBV30
d_gene: NA
CDR3aa: CACLEGYGYTF

abundance: NA
len: 15
v_gene: TRBV9
d_gene: NA
CDR3aa: CASSPRGRSGNTIYF

abundance: NA
len: 15
v_gene: TRBV19
d_gene: NA
CDR3aa: CASRDGSGANYGYTF

abundance: NA
len: 17
v_gene: TRBV6-8
d_gene: TRBD2
CDR3aa: CASSGGLAGVSSYEQYF

abundance: NA
len: 13
v_gene: TRBV9
d_gene: TRBD1
CDR3aa: CASSADRAEKLFF

abundance: few
len: 14
v_gene: TRBV6-8
d_gene: TRBD2
CDR3aa: CASSYIFAGGEQFF

abundance: medium-sized
len: 16
v_gene: TRBV11-3
d_gene: TRBD1
CDR3aa: CASSPTKGQGGTEAFF

abundance: medium-sized
len: 14
v_gene: TRBV6-8
d_gene: NA
CDR3aa: CAISREITDYGYTF

abundance: NA
len: 16
v_gene: TRBV19
d_gene: TRBD1
CDR3aa: CASSSPDRWGNQPQHF

abundance: medium-sized
len: 14
v_gene: TRBV6-8
d_gene: NA
CDR3aa: CASSGRIGSEKLFF

abundance: NA
len: 14
v_gene: TRBV14
d_gene: TRBD1
CDR3aa: CASSQSGTGWGYTF

abundance: few
len: 15
v_gene: TRBV11-3
d_gene: TRBD1
CDR3aa: CASSLRGPITGELFF